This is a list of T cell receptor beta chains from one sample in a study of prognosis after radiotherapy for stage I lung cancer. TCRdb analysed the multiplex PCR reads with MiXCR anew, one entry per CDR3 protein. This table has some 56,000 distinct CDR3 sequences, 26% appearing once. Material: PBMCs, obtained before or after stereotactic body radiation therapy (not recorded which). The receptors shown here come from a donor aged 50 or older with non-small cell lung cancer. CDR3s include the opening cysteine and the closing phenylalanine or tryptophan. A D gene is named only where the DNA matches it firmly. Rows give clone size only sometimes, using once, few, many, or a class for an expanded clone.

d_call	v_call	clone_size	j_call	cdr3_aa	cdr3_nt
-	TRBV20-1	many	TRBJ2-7	CSASPTTTNEQYF	TGCAGTGCTAGCCCAACCACCACCAACGAGCAGTACTTC
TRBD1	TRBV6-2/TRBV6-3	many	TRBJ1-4	CASSGYRGNEKLFF	TGTGCCAGCAGTGGGTACAGGGGTAATGAAAAACTGTTTTTT
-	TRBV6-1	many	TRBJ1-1	CASSDPLQRAFF	TGTGCCAGCAGTGACCCGTTGCAGCGGGCTTTCTTT
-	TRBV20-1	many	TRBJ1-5	CSAYRVSQPQHF	TGCAGTGCTTACAGGGTGTCACAGCCCCAGCATTTT
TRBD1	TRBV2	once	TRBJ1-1	CASGRLQGDEAFF	TGTGCCAGCGGGAGACTCCAGGGGGATGAAGCTTTCTTT
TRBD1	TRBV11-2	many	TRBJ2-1	CASSLDRTGEQFF	TGTGCCAGCAGCTTAGATAGGACAGGTGAGCAGTTCTTC
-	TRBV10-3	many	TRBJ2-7	CAISESRGSSYEQYF	TGTGCCATCAGTGAGTCGAGGGGGAGCAGTTACGAGCAGTACTTC
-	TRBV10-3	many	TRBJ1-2	CAISEGQGYGYTF	TGTGCCATCAGTGAAGGGCAGGGCTACGGCTACACCTTC
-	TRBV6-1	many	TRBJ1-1	CASIRGRGPNTEAFF	TGTGCCAGCATTAGGGGCAGAGGCCCCAACACTGAAGCTTTCTTT
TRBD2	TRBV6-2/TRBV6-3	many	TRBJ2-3	CASNDGVGGGTDTQYF	TGTGCCAGCAACGACGGGGTTGGCGGGGGAACAGATACGCAGTATTTT
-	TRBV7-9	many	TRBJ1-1	CASSISGRGNTEAFF	TGTGCCAGCAGCATCAGCGGACGGGGGAACACTGAAGCTTTCTTT
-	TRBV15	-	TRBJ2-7	CATSRDRASPYDQNF	TGTGCCACCAGCAGAGATCGGGCCAGCCCCTACGATCAGAACTTC
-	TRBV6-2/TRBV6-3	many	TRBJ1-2	CASSYLREDGYTF	TGTGCCAGCAGTTACCTCCGGGAGGATGGCTACACCTTC
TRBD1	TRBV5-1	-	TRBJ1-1	CASSLKASMQGETEAFF	TGCGCCAGCAGCTTGAAGGCTTCGATGCAGGGGGAGACTGAAGCTTTCTTT
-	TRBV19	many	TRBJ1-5	CASSPQTGNQPQHF	TGTGCCAGTAGTCCCCAAACAGGGAACCAGCCCCAGCATTTT
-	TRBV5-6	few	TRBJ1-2	CASNSDVPNYGYTF	TGTGCCAGCAACTCAGACGTTCCTAACTATGGCTACACCTTC
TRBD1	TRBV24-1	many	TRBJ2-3	CATPTGLSTDTQYF	TGTGCCACCCCGACAGGGTTAAGCACAGATACGCAGTATTTT
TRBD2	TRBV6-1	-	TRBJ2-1	CASIGAGARCYEQFF	TGTGCCAGCATCGGAGCGGGGGCCCGTTGTTATGAGCAGTTCTTC
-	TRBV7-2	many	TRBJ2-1	CASSYNVEQFF	TGTGCCAGCAGCTACAACGTCGAGCAGTTCTTC
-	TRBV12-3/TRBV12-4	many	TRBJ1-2	CASSNSAGGDYGYTF	TGTGCCAGCAGCAATTCGGCGGGAGGGGACTATGGCTACACCTTC
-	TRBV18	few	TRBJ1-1	CASSPPGVNTEAFF	TGTGCCAGCTCACCACCGGGAGTTAACACTGAAGCTTTCTTT
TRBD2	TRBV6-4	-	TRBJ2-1	CASSYVSSGGYNQQFF	TGTGCCAGCAGTTACGTTTCTAGCGGCGGCTACAATCAGCAGTTCTTC
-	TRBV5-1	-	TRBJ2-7	CASSDNDYQYF	TGCGCCAGCAGCGACAATGACTACCAGTACTTC
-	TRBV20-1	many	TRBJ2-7	CSARVSVGGSNEQYF	TGCAGTGCTAGAGTGTCTGTGGGGGGCTCCAACGAGCAGTACTTC
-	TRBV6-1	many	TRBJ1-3	CASSEDLSSGNTIYF	TGTGCCAGCAGTGAAGACTTAAGCTCTGGAAACACCATATATTTT
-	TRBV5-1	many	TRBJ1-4	CASSSGAYNRTYEKLFF	TGCGCCAGCAGCTCAGGGGCCTACAACAGGACATACGAAAAACTGTTTTTT
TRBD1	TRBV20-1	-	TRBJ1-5	CSAQAPTGGNQPQHF	TGCAGTGCTCAGGCACCGACAGGGGGCAATCAGCCCCAGCATTTT
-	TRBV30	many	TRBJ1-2	CALGQHQGYTF	TGTGCCTTAGGACAGCATCAGGGCTACACCTTC
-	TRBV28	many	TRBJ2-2	CASRHQNTGELFF	TGTGCCAGCAGGCATCAGAACACCGGGGAGCTGTTTTTT
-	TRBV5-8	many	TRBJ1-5	CASSLPWEAQHF	TGTGCCAGCAGCTTGCCCTGGGAAGCCCAGCATTTT
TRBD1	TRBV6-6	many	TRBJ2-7	CASSYSRTGDYEQYF	TGTGCCAGCAGTTACTCTCGGACAGGGGATTACGAGCAGTACTTC
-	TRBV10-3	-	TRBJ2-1	CAISVGAGEQFF	TGTGCCATCAGTGTGGGGGCCGGTGAGCAGTTCTTC
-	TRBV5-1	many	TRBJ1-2	CASSLARRSDYGYTF	TGCGCCAGCAGCTTGGCGCGGCGTTCCGACTATGGCTACACCTTC
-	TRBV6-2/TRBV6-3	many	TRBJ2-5	CASSGSVKTGETQYF	TGTGCCAGCAGTGGTTCGGTGAAGACGGGGGAGACCCAGTACTTC
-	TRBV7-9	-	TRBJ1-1	CTSSFGNPEAFF	TGTACCAGCAGCTTCGGGAATCCTGAAGCTTTCTTT
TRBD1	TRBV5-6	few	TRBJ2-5	CASSLQDRPETQYF	TGTGCCAGCAGCTTGCAGGACAGGCCGGAGACCCAGTACTTC
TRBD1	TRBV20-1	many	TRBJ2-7	CSAWDRGHSYEQYF	TGCAGTGCATGGGACAGGGGGCATTCCTACGAGCAGTACTTC
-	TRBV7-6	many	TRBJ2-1	CASSLAPSSYNEQFF	TGTGCCAGCAGCTTAGCTCCAAGCTCCTACAATGAGCAGTTCTTC
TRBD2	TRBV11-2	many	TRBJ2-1	CASSLVGLAGSSYNEQFF	TGTGCCAGCAGCTTGGTCGGGCTAGCGGGGAGCTCCTACAATGAGCAGTTCTTC
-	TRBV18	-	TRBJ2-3	CASLPLFTDTQYF	TGTGCCAGCTTACCGTTGTTCACAGATACGCAGTATTTT